One sample yielded the 18 T cell receptor beta chains listed below, sequenced in a study of shared clonotypes between healthy human individuals. The assay was immunoSEQ multiplex PCR, and TCRdb's table has in-frame clones only and misses some. The sample gives approximately 840,000 clones, about 96% of which show up once; about 0.25% is in the top ten. Selected positively for CCR7 and CD45RO-negative, naive CD8 cells excluded terminally differentiated effector memory CD45RA+ cells. The sequenced sample consisted of naive CD8+ T cells sorted from blood. The receptors come from a young man in good health.

This chain links TRBV7-9 with TRBJ2-3; TRBD1 matches at 10 bases. Per the germline V gene, CDR1 is SEHNR and CDR2 is FQNEAQ (reference sequence). Unmatched junction bases numbered 9, after V lost 5 bases and J lost 1 base. The CDR3 covers 17 residues. CDR3 nucleotide sequence: TGTGCCAGCAGCCTAAAGCCCGGGACAGGGGGCACAGATACGCAGTATTTT. It translates to CASSLKPGTGGTDTQYF.

This clone was counted a single time. The chain uses TRBV12-2 and TRBJ2-1; the D segment call TRBD2 is taken from the table without a DNA check. TRBV12-2 corresponds to a pseudogene. The length of the CDR3 is 22 residues. The chain's CDR3 is CASRLAIRHNLARETPYNEQFF. The CDR3 coding sequence is TGTGCAAGTCGCTTAGCGATTAGACATAATCTAGCGCGCGAGACACCGTACAATGAGCAGTTCTTC.

This rearrangement joins TRBV9 to TRBJ2-1; 7 positions match TRBD2. The CDR3 length is 16 residues. CDR1 is SGDLS, CDR2 YYNGEE, per germline. Unmatched junction bases numbered 3, after V lost 0 bases and J lost 0 bases. For the CDR3, the DNA is TGTGCCAGCAGCGTAGGGTGGGAGGGCTCCTACAATGAGCAGTTCTTC. It encodes CASSVGWEGSYNEQFF.

The V and J genes are TRBV7-3 and TRBJ1-2; TRBD1 matches 8 bases. V lost 5 bases and J lost 3; bases outside the gene matches: 8. CDR3 size: 15 residues. In germline, CDR1 is SGHTA, CDR2 FQGTGA. As DNA, the CDR3 is TGTGCCAGCAGCCCGACAGGGGTTTTAGACTATGGCTACACCTTC. The encoded protein is CASSPTGVLDYGYTF. The whole variable domain, remainder taken from reference TRBV7-3 and TRBJ1-2, is GAGVSQTPSNKVTEKGKYVELRCDPISGHTALYWYRQSLGQGPEFLIYFQGTGAADDSGLPNDRFFAVRPEGSVSTLKIQRTERGDSAVYLCASSPTGVLDYGYTFGSGTRLTVV.

This clone came up once. The chain couples TRBV29-1 to TRBJ1-2; D perhaps matches TRBD1 (5 bases). Germline-derived CDR1 and CDR2 are SQVTM and ANQGSEA. V lost 3 bases to trimming and J lost 4 bases, with 9 bases between them. The CDR3 totals 12 residues. CDR3 nucleotides: TGCAGCGTTGACAGGGTTGTCTATGGCTACACCTTC. Translating it yields CSVDRVVYGYTF.

The chain links TRBV13 to TRBJ2-1; no clear D. Germline loops: CDR1 PRHDT, CDR2 FYEKMQ (reference sequence). This CDR3 is built from 15 residues. Trimming pared 5 bases from V and 1 base from J, leaving 12 bases between. CDR3 nucleotide sequence: TGTGCCAGCAGCCCTCACGAGGCTTCCTACAATGAGCAGTTCTTC. This codes for CASSPHEASYNEQFF.

The V and J genes are TRBV7-6 and TRBJ2-2, with D uncertain. The V gene's germline CDR1 is SGHVS and CDR2 FNYEAQ. V gave up 2 bases and J gave up 4 bases, with 8 bases separating them. The CDR3 length is 14 residues. As DNA, the CDR3 is TGTGCCAGCAGCTTAAAATACCCCACCGGGGAGCTGTTTTTT. Amino acids: CASSLKYPTGELFF.

This clone was found once. The genes are TRBV7-8 and TRBJ1-2; D is undetermined. The CDR3 loop spans 14 amino acids. Trimming left V 1 base short and J 0 bases short, with 6 bases between. Germline V gene lookup returns CDR1 SGHVS and CDR2 FQNEAQ. The CDR3 region is CASSLVATNYGYTF. CDR3 bases: TGTGCCAGCAGCTTAGTGGCGACTAACTATGGCTACACCTTC.

Worth noting for this clone: Other DNA sequences in this specimen translate into the identical CDR3. The chain recombines TRBV28 with TRBJ2-7, with D perhaps being TRBD1 or TRBD2 (5 bases each). Trimming left V 2 bases short and J 3 bases short, with 8 bases between. This CDR3 region has 13 residues. Per germline, CDR1 MDHEN and CDR2 SYDVKM. CDR3 nucleotides: TGTGCCAGCAGTTTACCGGGGCTCTACGAGCAGTACTTC. Its protein is CASSLPGLYEQYF.

The V call is TRBV9, the J call TRBJ2-1, with a possible D match to TRBD2 (5 bases). Trimming took off 0 bases at V and 8 bases at J, with 21 bases between the two ends. Germline CDR1 SGDLS, CDR2 YYNGEE. CDR3 size: 17 residues. In nucleotides, the CDR3 is TGTGCCAGCAGCGTAGCTACGTCGTGGGCTAGCAAGGATGAGCAGTTCTTC. As protein: CASSVATSWASKDEQFF.

This clone occurred once. Distinct nucleotide sequences in the sample also encode this CDR3. The chain recombines TRBV11-2 with TRBJ2-7, with D hard to call. Germline CDR1 SGHAT, CDR2 FQNNGV. This CDR3 contains 12 residues. Trimming cost V 1 base and J 3 bases, with 4 bases left between them. The CDR3 protein is CASSLVSYEQYF. In nucleotides, the CDR3 is TGTGCCAGCAGCTTAGTCAGCTACGAGCAGTACTTC.

This rearrangement joins TRBV13 to TRBJ2-1; TRBD2 might be the D (5 bases). Germline CDR1 reads PRHDT; CDR2 reads FYEKMQ (reference sequence). This CDR3 comprises 17 residues. V lost 4 bases to trimming and J lost 0 bases, with 16 bases between them. CDR3 residues: CASSSHLGGSSYNEQFF. The CDR3 DNA sequence: TGTGCCAGCAGCTCACATCTTGGTGGGAGCTCCTACAATGAGCAGTTCTTC.

This chain joins TRBV7-3 and TRBJ2-1; tentatively, D is TRBD2 (6 bases). CDR1 SGHTA and CDR2 FQGTGA come from the germline V gene. The germline V and J ends were trimmed by 4 bases and 0 bases, with 13 bases remaining between them. The CDR3 extends over 16 amino acids. CDR3 coding DNA: TGTGCCAGCAGCTCCTGGGACGGGAGCTCCTACAATGAGCAGTTCTTC. The encoded protein is CASSSWDGSSYNEQFF.

The genes are TRBV28 and TRBJ2-7; D unresolved. The CDR3 length is 12 residues. The germline V gene encodes CDR1 MDHEN and CDR2 SYDVKM. V shed 5 bases and J shed 7 bases, with 12 bases lying between them. The CDR3 loop is CASSPTLLEQYF. Written as DNA, the CDR3 is TGTGCCAGCAGTCCAACCTTGCTGGAGCAGTACTTC.

This clone showed up just once. Here the CDR3 reads CASSLRGETEAFF. CDR3 nucleotides: TGTGCCAGCAGCTTACGAGGTGAGACTGAAGCTTTCTTT. This chain joins TRBV7-9 and TRBJ1-1; D uncertain. Trimming removed 2 bases at V and 5 bases at J, with 9 bases between. This CDR3 has 13 amino acids. Per the germline V gene, CDR1 is SEHNR and CDR2 is FQNEAQ (reference sequence).

The rearrangement links TRBV7-2 to TRBJ2-1; TRBD2 aligns across 13 bases. The CDR3 length is 16 residues. Trimming at V came to 4 bases and at J to 7 bases, leaving 7 bases not matched to a gene. Germline CDR1 SGHTA, CDR2 FQGNSA. This chain's CDR3 is CASSSRGLAGENEQFF. CDR3 nucleotide sequence: TGTGCCAGCAGCTCCCGCGGACTAGCGGGAGAGAATGAGCAGTTCTTC. The whole variable domain, remainder taken from reference TRBV7-2 and TRBJ2-1, is GAGVSQSPSNKVTEKGKDVELRCDPISGHTALYWYRQSLGQGLEFLIYFQGNSAPDKSGLPSDRFSAERTGGSVSTLTIQRTQQEDSAVYLCASSSRGLAGENEQFFGPGTRLTVL.

This clone has only a few counts. The chain has TRBV6-5 and TRBJ2-7, with unresolved D. The V gene lost 0 bases and the J gene lost 5 bases, with 8 bases spanning the gap. The germline V gene has CDR1 MNHEY and CDR2 SVGAGI. The CDR3 covers 13 residues. In DNA, the CDR3 is TGTGCCAGCAGTTACTCGAAAGTTAACGAGCAGTACTTC. Protein: CASSYSKVNEQYF.

The chain recombines TRBV28 with TRBJ2-7; D is possibly TRBD1 (6 bases). Per germline, CDR1 MDHEN and CDR2 SYDVKM. Trimming took 8 bases from V and 3 from J, leaving 14 bases between them. The CDR3 is made up of 13 amino acids. CDR3 nucleotides: TGTGCCAGCGGAGTTACGGACAGCTACGAGCAGTACTTC. Amino acids: CASGVTDSYEQYF.